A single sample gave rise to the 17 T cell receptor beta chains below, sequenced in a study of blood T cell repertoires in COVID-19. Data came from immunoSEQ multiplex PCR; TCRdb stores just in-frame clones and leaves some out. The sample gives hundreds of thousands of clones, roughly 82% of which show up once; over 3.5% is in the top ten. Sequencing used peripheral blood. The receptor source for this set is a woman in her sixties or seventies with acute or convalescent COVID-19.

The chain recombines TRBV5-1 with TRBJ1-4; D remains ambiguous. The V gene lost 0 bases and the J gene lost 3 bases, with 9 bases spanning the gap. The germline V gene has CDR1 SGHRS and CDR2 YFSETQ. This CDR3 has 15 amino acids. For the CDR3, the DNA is TGCGCCAGCAGCTTGGATGGGAGAGCTAATGAAAAACTGTTTTTT. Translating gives CASSLDGRANEKLFF. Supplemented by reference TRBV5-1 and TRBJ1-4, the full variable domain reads KAGVTQTPRYLIKTRGQQVTLSCSPISGHRSVSWYQQTPGQGLQFLFEYFSETQRNKGNFPGRFSGRQFSNSRSEMNVSTLELGDSALYLCASSLDGRANEKLFFGSGTQLSVL.

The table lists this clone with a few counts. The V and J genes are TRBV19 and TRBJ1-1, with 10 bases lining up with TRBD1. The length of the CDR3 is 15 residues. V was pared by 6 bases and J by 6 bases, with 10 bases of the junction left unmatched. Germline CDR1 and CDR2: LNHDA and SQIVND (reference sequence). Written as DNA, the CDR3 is TGTGCCAGTAGCCGACAGGGACAGGGGCTCTCTGAAGCTTTCTTT. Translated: CASSRQGQGLSEAFF.

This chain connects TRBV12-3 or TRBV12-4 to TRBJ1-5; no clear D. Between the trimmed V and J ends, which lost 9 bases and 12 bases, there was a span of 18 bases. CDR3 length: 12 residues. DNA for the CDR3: TGTGCCAGTGCCCCCCCTTCGAGTAACCAGCATTTT. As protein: CASAPPSSNQHF.

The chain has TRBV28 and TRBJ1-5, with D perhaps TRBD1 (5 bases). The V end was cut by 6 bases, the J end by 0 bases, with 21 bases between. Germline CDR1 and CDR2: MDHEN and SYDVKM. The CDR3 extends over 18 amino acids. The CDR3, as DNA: TGTGCCAGCAGCGCGGGCGCTGTCGGGACTATTAGCAATCAGCCCCAGCATTTT. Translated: CASSAGAVGTISNQPQHF.

This chain's CDR3 is CASSLVTADTTQYF. CDR3 nucleotides: TGTGCCAGCAGCCTTGTTACGGCGGACACGACCCAGTACTTC. The J gene is TRBJ2-5, the V gene TRBV14; weak D call: TRBD1 (5 bases). Trimming left V 4 bases short and J 7 bases short, with 16 bases between. The CDR3 has 14 residues. CDR1 is SGHDN, CDR2 FVKESK, per germline.

CDR3 DNA: TGTGCCAGCAGTACTGCAGGGGGCACTGAAGCTTTCTTT. Amino acids: CASSTAGGTEAFF. The gene calls are TRBV12-3 or TRBV12-4 and TRBJ1-1; 7 positions match TRBD1. The CDR3 runs to 13 residues. Trimming took 5 bases from V and 4 from J; bases not matched to a gene: 4.

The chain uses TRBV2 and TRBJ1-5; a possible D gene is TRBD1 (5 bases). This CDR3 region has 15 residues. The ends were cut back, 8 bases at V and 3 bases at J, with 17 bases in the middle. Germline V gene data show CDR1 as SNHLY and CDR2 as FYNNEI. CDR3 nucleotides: TGTGCCAGCCATGCGGGACGGTCGAACAATCAGCCCCAGCATTTT. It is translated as CASHAGRSNNQPQHF.

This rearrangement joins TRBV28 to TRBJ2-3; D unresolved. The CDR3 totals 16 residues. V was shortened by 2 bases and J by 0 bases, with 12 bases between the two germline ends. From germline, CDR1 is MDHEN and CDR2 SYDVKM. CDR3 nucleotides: TGTGCCAGCAGTTTAATCGGGTTCAGTAGCACAGATACGCAGTATTTT. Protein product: CASSLIGFSSTDTQYF. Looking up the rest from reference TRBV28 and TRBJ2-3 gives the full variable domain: DVKVTQSSRYLVKRTGEKVFLECVQDMDHENMFWYRQDPGLGLRLIYFSYDVKMKEKGDIPEGYSVSREKKERFSLILESASTNQTSMYLCASSLIGFSSTDTQYFGPGTRLTVL.

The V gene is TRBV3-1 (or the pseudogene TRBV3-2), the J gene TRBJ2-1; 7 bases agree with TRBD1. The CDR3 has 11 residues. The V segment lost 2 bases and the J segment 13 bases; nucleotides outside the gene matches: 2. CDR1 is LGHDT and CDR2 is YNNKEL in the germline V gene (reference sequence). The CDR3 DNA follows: TGTGCCAGCAGCCAAAGGGGGCTTCAGTTCTTC. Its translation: CASSQRGLQFF.

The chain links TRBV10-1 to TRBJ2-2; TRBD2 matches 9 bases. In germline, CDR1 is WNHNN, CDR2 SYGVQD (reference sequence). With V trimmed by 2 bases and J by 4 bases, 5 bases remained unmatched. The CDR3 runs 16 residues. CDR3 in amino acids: CASSEASGVVTGELFF. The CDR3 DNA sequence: TGCGCCAGCAGTGAGGCTAGCGGGGTGGTCACCGGGGAGCTGTTTTTT.

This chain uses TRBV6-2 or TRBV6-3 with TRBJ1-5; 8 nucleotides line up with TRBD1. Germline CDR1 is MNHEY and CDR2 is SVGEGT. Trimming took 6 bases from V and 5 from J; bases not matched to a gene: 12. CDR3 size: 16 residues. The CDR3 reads CASSRRMDREDQPQHF. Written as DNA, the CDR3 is TGTGCCAGCAGCCGGCGAATGGACAGGGAGGATCAGCCCCAGCATTTT.

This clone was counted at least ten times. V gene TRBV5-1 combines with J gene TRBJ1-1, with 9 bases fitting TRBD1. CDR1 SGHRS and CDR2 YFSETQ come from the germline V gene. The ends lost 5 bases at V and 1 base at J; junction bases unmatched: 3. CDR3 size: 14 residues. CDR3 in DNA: TGCGCCAGCAGTGGGACAGGGAAGAACACTGAAGCTTTCTTT. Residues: CASSGTGKNTEAFF.

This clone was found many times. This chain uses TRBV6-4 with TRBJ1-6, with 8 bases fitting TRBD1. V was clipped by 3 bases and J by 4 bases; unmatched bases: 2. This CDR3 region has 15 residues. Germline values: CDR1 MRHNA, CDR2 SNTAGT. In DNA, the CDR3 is TGTGCCAGCAGTGAAGGGACAGGTTATAATTCACCCCTCCACTTT. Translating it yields CASSEGTGYNSPLHF.

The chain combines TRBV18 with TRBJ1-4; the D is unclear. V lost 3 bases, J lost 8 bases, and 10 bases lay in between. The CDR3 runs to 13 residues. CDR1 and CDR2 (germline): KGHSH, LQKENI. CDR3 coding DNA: TGTGCCAGCTCACCTTGGGCAGCCGAAAAACTGTTTTTT. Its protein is CASSPWAAEKLFF.

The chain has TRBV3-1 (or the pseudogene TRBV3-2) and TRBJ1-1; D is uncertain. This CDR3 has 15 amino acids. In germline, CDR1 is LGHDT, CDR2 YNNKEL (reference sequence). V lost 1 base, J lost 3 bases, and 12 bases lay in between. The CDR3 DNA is TGTGCCAGCAGCCAAGCTTCCACCACGGACACTGAAGCTTTCTTT. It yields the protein CASSQASTTDTEAFF.

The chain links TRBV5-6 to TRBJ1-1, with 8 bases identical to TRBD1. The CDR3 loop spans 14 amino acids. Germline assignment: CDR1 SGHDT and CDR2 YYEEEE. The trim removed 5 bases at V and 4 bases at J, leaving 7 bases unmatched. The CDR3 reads CASSFTTGGTEAFF. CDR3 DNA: TGTGCCAGCAGTTTTACTACAGGGGGCACTGAAGCTTTCTTT. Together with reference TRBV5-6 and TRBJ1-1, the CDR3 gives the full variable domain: DAGVTQSPTHLIKTRGQQVTLRCSPKSGHDTVSWYQQALGQGPQFIFQYYEEEERQRGNFPDRFSGHQFPNYSSELNVNALLLGDSALYLCASSFTTGGTEAFFGQGTRLTVV.

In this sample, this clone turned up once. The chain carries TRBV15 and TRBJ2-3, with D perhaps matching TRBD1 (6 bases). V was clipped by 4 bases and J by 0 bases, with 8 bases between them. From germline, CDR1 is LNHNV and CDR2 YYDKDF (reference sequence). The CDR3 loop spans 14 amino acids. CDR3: CATSIDRSTDTQYF. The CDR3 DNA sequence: TGTGCCACCAGCATCGACAGGAGCACAGATACGCAGTATTTT. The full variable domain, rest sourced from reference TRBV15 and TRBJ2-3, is DAMVIQNPRYQVTQFGKPVTLSCSQTLNHNVMYWYQQKSSQAPKLLFHYYDKDFNNEADTPDNFQSRRPNTSFCFLDIRSPGLGDTAMYLCATSIDRSTDTQYFGPGTRLTVL.